Here is one T cell receptor beta chain with its context. This CDR3 is 18 amino acids long. Trimming removed 4 bases from V and 2 bases from J, with 23 bases in between. Germline V gives CDR1 LGHDT, CDR2 YNNKEL (reference sequence). The sample is drawn from a study of blood T cell repertoires in COVID-19. Overall study context: COVID-19 samples collected from the United States, Italy and Spain covered acute and convalescent phases. The cDNA or gDNA used as material had been derived from T cells, B-cell-depleted T cells, or PBMCs.

Produced via immunoSEQ multiplex PCR; TCRdb's table is partial and in-frame only. The table lists around 72,000 clones, less than 90% of them singletons. The chain links TRBV3-1 (or the pseudogene TRBV3-2) to TRBJ1-1; weak D call: TRBD1 (5 bases). Material: peripheral blood. The TCR originated in a woman of 80 years or more with acute or convalescent COVID-19. The CDR3 is CASSPRQGIGWANTEAFF. CDR3 nucleotides: TGTGCCAGCAGCCCCCGTCAGGGAATTGGATGGGCTAACACTGAAGCTTTCTTT.